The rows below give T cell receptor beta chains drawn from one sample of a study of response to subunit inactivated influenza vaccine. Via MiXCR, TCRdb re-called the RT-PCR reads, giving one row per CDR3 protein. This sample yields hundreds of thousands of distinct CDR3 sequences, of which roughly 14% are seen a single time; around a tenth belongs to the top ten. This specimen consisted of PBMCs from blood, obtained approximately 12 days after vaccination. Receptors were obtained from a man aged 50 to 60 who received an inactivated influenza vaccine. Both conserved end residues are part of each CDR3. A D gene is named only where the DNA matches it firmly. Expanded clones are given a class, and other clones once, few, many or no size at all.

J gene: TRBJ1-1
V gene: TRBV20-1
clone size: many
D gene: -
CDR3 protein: CSGQLNTEAFF
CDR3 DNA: TGCAGTGGGCAGTTAAACACTGAAGCTTTCTTT

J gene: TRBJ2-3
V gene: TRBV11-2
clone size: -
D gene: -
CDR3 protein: CASSLMGFGTDTQYF
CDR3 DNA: TGTGCCAGCAGCTTAATGGGTTTTGGCACAGATACGCAGTATTTT

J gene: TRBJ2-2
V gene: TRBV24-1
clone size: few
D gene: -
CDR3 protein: CATSASSNTGELFF
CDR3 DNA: TGTGCCACCAGTGCGTCATCGAACACCGGGGAGCTGTTTTTT

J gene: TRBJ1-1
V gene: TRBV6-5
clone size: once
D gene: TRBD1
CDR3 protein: CASSYDDRGINTEAFF
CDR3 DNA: TGTGCCAGCAGTTACGACGACAGGGGGATTAACACTGAAGCTTTCTTT

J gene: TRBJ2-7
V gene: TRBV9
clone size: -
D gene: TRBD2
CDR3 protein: CASSVAGLADEQYF
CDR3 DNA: TGTGCCAGCAGCGTAGCCGGACTAGCGGACGAGCAGTACTTC

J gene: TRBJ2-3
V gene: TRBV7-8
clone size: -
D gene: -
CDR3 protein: CASSLDPHTQYF
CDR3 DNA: TGTGCCAGCAGCTTAGACCCCCATACGCAGTATTTT

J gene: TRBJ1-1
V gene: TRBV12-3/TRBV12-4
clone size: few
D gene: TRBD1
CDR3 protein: CASTGGQGTEAFF
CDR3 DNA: TGTGCCAGCACCGGGGGACAGGGGACTGAAGCTTTCTTT

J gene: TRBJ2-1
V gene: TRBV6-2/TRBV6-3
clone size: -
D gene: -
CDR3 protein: CASSYVSAGVNEQFF
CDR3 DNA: TGTGCCAGCAGTTATGTTTCGGCAGGGGTAAATGAGCAGTTCTTC

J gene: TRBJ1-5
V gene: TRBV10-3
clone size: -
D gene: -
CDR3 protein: CAISESAGYGPQHF
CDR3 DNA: TGTGCCATCAGTGAGTCGGCGGGCTATGGGCCCCAGCATTTT

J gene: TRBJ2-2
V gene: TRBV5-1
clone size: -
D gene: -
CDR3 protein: CASSYPGNTGELFF
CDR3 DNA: TGCGCCAGCAGCTACCCCGGGAACACCGGGGAGCTGTTTTTT

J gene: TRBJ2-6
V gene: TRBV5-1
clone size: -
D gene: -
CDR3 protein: CASSSPNTGANVLTF
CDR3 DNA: TGCGCCAGCAGTTCTCCTAACACTGGGGCCAACGTCCTGACTTTC

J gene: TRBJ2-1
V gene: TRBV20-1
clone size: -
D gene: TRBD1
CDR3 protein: CSANSGTAYNEQFF
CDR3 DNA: TGCAGTGCTAACTCCGGGACAGCATACAATGAGCAGTTCTTC

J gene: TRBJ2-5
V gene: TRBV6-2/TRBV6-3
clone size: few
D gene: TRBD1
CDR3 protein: CASSPGQIRETQYF
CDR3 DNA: TGTGCCAGCAGCCCGGGACAGATCAGAGAGACCCAGTACTTC

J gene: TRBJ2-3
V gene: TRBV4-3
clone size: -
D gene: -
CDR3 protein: CASSQETNTQYF
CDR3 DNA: TGCGCCAGCAGCCAAGAGACGAATACGCAGTATTTT

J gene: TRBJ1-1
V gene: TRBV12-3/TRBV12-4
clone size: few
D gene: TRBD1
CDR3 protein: CATGTGADREAFF
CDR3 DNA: TGTGCCACCGGGACAGGGGCCGACAGGGAAGCTTTCTTT

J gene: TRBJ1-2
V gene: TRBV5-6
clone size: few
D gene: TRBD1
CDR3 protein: CASSPTPGQGRANYGYTF
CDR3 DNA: TGTGCCAGCAGTCCCACACCGGGACAGGGAAGAGCTAACTATGGCTACACCTTC

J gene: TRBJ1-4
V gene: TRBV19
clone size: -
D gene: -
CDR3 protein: CASSGRRANEKLFF
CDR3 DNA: TGTGCCAGTAGTGGAAGGAGGGCTAATGAAAAACTGTTTTTT

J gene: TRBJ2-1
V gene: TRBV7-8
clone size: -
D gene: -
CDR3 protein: CASSSQEVPSYNEQFF
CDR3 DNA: TGTGCCAGCAGCTCTCAGGAGGTTCCCTCCTACAATGAGCAGTTCTTC

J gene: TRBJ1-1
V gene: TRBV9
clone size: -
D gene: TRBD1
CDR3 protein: CASSMTGGDEAFF
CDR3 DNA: TGTGCCAGCAGCATGACAGGGGGAGATGAAGCTTTCTTT

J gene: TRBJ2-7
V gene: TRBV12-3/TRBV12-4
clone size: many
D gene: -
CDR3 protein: CASRRNQLEQYF
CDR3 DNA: TGTGCCAGCAGAAGGAACCAACTAGAGCAGTACTTC

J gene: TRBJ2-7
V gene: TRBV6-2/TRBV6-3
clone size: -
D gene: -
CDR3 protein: CASSWLRLPYEQYF
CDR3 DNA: TGTGCCAGCAGTTGGTTGAGGCTACCCTACGAGCAGTACTTC

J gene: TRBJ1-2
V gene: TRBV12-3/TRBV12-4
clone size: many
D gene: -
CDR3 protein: CASSSGQNYGYTF
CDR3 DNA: TGCGCCAGCAGCTCCGGACAGAACTATGGCTACACCTTC

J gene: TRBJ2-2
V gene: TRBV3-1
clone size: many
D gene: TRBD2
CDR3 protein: CASSQAGFLAGGFTGELFF
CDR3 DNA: TGTGCCAGCAGCCAAGCAGGCTTCCTGGCGGGGGGGTTCACCGGGGAGCTGTTTTTT

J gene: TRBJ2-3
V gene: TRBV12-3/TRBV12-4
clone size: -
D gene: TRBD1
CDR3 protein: CASSPQQGASTDTQYF
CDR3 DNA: TGTGCCAGCAGTCCTCAACAGGGGGCTAGCACAGATACGCAGTATTTT

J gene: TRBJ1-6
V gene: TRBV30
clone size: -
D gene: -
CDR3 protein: CAWNSGLSYNSPLHF
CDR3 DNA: TGTGCCTGGAACTCCGGTCTTTCCTATAATTCACCCCTCCACTTT

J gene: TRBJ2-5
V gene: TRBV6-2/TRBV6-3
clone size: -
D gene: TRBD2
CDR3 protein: CASRKRGGQETQYF
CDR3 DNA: TGTGCCAGCAGAAAGCGGGGGGGCCAAGAGACCCAGTACTTC

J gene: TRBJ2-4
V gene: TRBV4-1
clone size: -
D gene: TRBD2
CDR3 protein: CASSTSGGATSGNIQYF
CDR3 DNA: TGCGCCAGCAGTACCAGCGGGGGCGCAACCTCCGGAAACATTCAGTACTTC

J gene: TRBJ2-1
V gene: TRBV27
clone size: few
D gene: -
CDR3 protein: CASSFSRTYNEQFF
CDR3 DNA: TGTGCCAGCAGTTTTTCCCGAACCTACAATGAGCAGTTCTTC

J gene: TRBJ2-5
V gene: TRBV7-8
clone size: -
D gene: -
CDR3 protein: CASSVNREETQYF
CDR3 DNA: TGTGCCAGCAGCGTAAACAGGGAAGAGACCCAGTACTTC

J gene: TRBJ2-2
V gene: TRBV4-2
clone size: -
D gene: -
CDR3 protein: CASSQGGRDRTGELFF
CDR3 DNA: TGTGCCAGCAGCCAAGGGGGGAGAGACCGCACCGGGGAGCTGTTTTTT

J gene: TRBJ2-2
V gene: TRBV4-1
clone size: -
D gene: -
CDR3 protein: CASSQEAQGDGELFF
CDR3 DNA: TGCGCCAGCAGCCAAGAGGCACAGGGAGACGGGGAGCTGTTTTTT

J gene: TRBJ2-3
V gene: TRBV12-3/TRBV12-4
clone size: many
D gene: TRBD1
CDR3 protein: CASSRDRGPDTQYF
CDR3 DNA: TGTGCCAGCAGCCGGGACAGGGGGCCCGATACGCAGTATTTT

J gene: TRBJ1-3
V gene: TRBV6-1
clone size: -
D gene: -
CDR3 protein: CASKNQGSGNTIYF
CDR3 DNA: TGTGCCAGCAAGAACCAGGGCTCTGGAAACACCATATATTTT

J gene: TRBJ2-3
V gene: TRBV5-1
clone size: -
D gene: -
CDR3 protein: CASSLGQAGNTDTQYF
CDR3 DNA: TGCGCCAGCAGCTTGGGCCAGGCGGGTAACACAGATACGCAGTATTTT

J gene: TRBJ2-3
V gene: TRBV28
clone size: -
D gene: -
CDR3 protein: CASKGGGYRRDTQYF
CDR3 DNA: TGTGCCAGCAAAGGGGGGGGTTACCGCAGGGATACGCAGTATTTT

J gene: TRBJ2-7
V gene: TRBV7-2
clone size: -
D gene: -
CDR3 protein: CASSSRYSSYEQYF
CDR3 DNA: TGTGCCAGCAGCTCCCGGTACAGTTCCTACGAGCAGTACTTC

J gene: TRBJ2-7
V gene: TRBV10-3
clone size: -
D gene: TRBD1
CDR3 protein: CAISGRDRDGEQYF
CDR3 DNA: TGTGCCATCAGTGGGCGAGACAGGGACGGCGAGCAGTACTTC

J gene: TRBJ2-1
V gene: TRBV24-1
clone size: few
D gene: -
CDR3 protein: CATSDRDRRARDYEQFF
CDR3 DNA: TGTGCCACCAGTGATCGGGACCGTCGTGCCAGAGACTATGAGCAGTTCTTC

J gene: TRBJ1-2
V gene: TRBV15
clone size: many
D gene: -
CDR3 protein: CATSRAISTGYGYTF
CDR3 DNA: TGTGCCACCAGCAGAGCCATCTCCACAGGCTATGGCTACACCTTC

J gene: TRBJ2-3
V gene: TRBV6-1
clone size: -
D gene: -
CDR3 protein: CASSDSIAVASDTQYF
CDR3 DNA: TGTGCCAGCAGTGATAGTATCGCGGTAGCGTCAGATACGCAGTATTTT

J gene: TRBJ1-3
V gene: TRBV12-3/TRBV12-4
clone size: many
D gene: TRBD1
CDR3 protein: CASMDRVDGNTIYF
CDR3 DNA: TGTGCCAGCATGGACAGGGTTGACGGAAACACCATATATTTT

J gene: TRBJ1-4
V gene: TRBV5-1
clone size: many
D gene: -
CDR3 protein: CASSFSDGSEKLFF
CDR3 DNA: TGCGCCAGCAGCTTCTCAGATGGGAGTGAAAAACTGTTTTTT

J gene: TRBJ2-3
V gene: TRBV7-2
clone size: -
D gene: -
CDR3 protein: CASSLMSSASTDTQYF
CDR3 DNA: TGTGCCAGCAGCTTAATGTCTAGCGCGAGCACAGATACGCAGTATTTT

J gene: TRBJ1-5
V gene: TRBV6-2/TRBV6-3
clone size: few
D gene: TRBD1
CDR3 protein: CASSPLGQGADQPQHF
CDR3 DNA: TGTGCCAGCAGCCCCTTAGGACAGGGGGCGGATCAGCCCCAGCATTTT